The T cell receptor (beta chain) under discussion was sequenced for a study of cytomegalovirus exposure and HLA in healthy donors. Overall study results and limits: It was in a later analysis that TCR association rates were seen to vary by HLA locus, highest for DRB1 and lowest for HLA-C. In a later analysis, TCR beta V- and J-gene trimming showed a link to a missense DCLRE1C variant.

This clone was seen only once. Antigen unknown. The PCR was carried out with 60 Vbeta primers and 13 Jbeta primers. In the original processing: Roughly 83 million unique TCR beta chains, around 11 million of them shared, were counted by a later analysis. Produced via immunoSEQ multiplex PCR; TCRdb's table is partial and in-frame only. Clonal size and the V and J genes are those of that table, whereas D and trimming came from the DNA. The sample lists 150,000 to 200,000 clones, approximately 80% seen once, with approximately 0.99% in the top ten. The TCR was taken from a woman aged 40 to 50 in good health and CMV-seronegative. Material: PBMCs.

CDR3 loop: CASSYDEGGAFF. For the CDR3, the DNA is TGTGCCAGCAGTTACGATGAGGGCGGGGCTTTCTTT. This rearrangement joins TRBV6-5 to TRBJ1-1, with D unresolved. CDR1 and CDR2 from the germline V gene are MNHEY and SVGAGI. The CDR3 is 12 residues long. V was trimmed by 2 bases and J by 11 bases, leaving 12 bases between them.